This entry concerns a single T cell receptor beta chain. The specificity of this receptor is unknown. Base qualities were left out, and no much larger clone turns up one base away. This specimen belongs to a study of regulatory T cells in long-lasting Graves disease (dated by TCRdb to 2020 to 2023). Background for the entire study: To count as having persistent Graves' disease, a patient had to have received antithyroid drug treatment for over 5 years with TSH receptor autoantibodies remaining persistently positive. Persistent Graves' disease patients in the clinical cohort had taken antithyroid drugs for roughly ten years on average. Patients with persistent Graves' disease were compared with patients with newly diagnosed Graves' disease using TCR sequencing and RNA sequencing of peripheral blood. TCR sequencing covered roughly 13 persistent and around 20 newly diagnosed Graves' disease patients, around 35 samples in total. The study was registered as a clinical trial and conducted in China. General study outcomes and caveats: Sequencing and analysis were restricted to the TCR beta chain. Compared with newly diagnosed patients, persistent Graves' disease patients had lower TCR Shannon entropy and fewer highly expanded clones, which suggests clonal expansion. Peripheral blood alone was examined, since thyroid tissue, which constituted the primary lesion, could not be accessed. More public clonotypes were shared among persistent patients (roughly 2,700) than among newly diagnosed patients (under 1,000). The authors acknowledged the small sample size as a limitation that may reduce accuracy.

The library was prepared using multiplex PCR. Sequencing instrument: Illumina HiSeq 4000. To build TCR beta libraries, CDR3 regions were amplified by Arm-PCR using iRepertoire HTBI primers. Before sequencing, the PCR products underwent gel purification. From the authors' description of their analysis: A total of roughly 58 TRBV and some 15 TRBJ segments were identified across samples and were used for gene usage analysis of CDR3 amino acid clonotypes. Filtered high-quality paired reads were merged into contigs using COPE and FqMerger. BLAST was used to align contigs to the IMGT TRBV, TRBD and TRBJ reference genes, and CDR3 was defined following IMGT. Clonotypes above 0.1% frequency were classified as highly expanded clones. Shannon entropy served as the measure of repertoire diversity, while the Gini coefficient captured V-J evenness. A clonotype found in more than one individual was treated as public. TCRdb redid the processing of the public reads, applying fastp at Q25 and MiXCR, and retained in-frame beta chains. Rows with a matching CDR3 protein are joined into one entry that keeps the most common DNA and genes. The V and J calls were not made by the authors but by TCRdb's processing. In this sample the table shows about 470,000 distinct CDR3 sequences, about a fifth of which occur a single time. The top ten clonotypes cover 7% to 10% of the sample.

What this sample's time point label stands for: persistent/refractory GD, antithyroid drugs over 5 years with positive TRAb. For both TCR sequencing and RNA sequencing, RNA was extracted from PBMCs in TRIzol. The diagnosis of Graves' disease followed American Thyroid Association guidelines. Patients for the study were recruited at an endocrinology department in Xi'an, China. Each patient gave approximately 9 milliliters of peripheral blood, collected in an EDTA anticoagulant tube. Ficoll Paque Plus density gradient separation was used to isolate PBMCs, and no additional T cell sorting was done. RNA quality was checked with an Agilent 2100 Bioanalyzer and agarose gel, and concentration with a NanoDrop 2000. Sequencing used peripheral blood mononuclear cells (PBMCs), obtained when the disease was refractory, from a patient treated with antithyroid drugs. This TCR was recovered from a female donor with Graves disease.

The nucleotides are TGTGCCAGCAGCTTTTTCGGACAGGGGTGGGGGAAAAACATTCAGTACTTC. Its translation reads: CASSFFGQGWGKNIQYF. The rearranged chain carries TRBV7-9 and TRBJ2-4, with TRBD1 matching 9 junction bases. Its CDR3 holds 17 amino acids, cysteine through phenylalanine. Just the 51-base CDR3 DNA is kept, in frame starting at base 1. The germline V gene (reference sequence) specifies SEHNR as CDR1 and FQNEAQ as CDR2. The junction shows trimming of 3 bases on V and 4 bases on J, and the gene matches do not reach 10 bases of it.